This T cell receptor (beta chain) was sequenced in a study of circulating CD8 cells and anti-PD-1 response in melanoma (dated by TCRdb to 2020 to 2022). The study in broad terms: Patients received nivolumab intravenously at 3 mg/kg every 2 weeks. Of the roughly 13 patients in the melanoma cohort, seven received anti-PD-1 as first-line therapy and six had prior targeted therapy or immunotherapy. Responders were defined as patients showing complete or partial responses, and non-responders as patients showing stable or progressive disease (RECIST v1.1). The TCR repertoire analysis covered approximately eleven melanoma patients: 7 non-responders and 4 responders. PD-1 on on-treatment samples was detected using a biotinylated anti-human IgG4 antibody. Results and caveats for the whole study, not just this receptor: Only baseline and M1 samples, drawn from a small cohort with few responders, went into the published TCR repertoire comparisons. The cohort included both treatment-naive and previously treated patients, and the authors noted that this mix could influence results. Repertoires were found to be largely private between subsets, with under 7.5% of TRB clonotypes shared at M1, and the highest sharing was observed between DPOS and TIGIT. The DNEG repertoire had the highest diversity, the PD-1 and DPOS repertoires had similar and higher clonality, and the TIGIT repertoires had the lowest diversity. Because material was limited, most experiments were generally run without replicates. Tumor material was not accessible, so tumor reactivity was assessed by peptide assays on expanded sorted subsets instead.

Sequencing took place on a NextSeq 500. Starting from about 15 ng of total RNA, TCR libraries were made with the QIAseq Immune Repertoire RNA Library Kit, Human TCR Panel. The TCR libraries were sequenced on an Illumina NextSeq using a Mid Output V2 kit and asymmetric 261x41 paired-end reads. Each TCR library was diluted to around 4.4 nM, pooled, denatured and loaded at roughly 0.94 pM. In the source study's methods: TCR FASTQ files were processed in the QIAGEN GeneGlobe Data Analysis Center, and downstream analysis was performed in R 3.5.2. Clonality was calculated as one minus Shannon entropy normalized by the log of the number of unique productive sequences. Within each subset, Fisher exact tests at 5% FDR identified TRA or TRB clonotypes differing in abundance between baseline and M1. Differentially abundant clonotypes were grouped as emerging, expanding, contracting or non-expanding/contracting. Morisita's overlap index was used to measure repertoire overlap between patients. The public reads were run again by TCRdb, first through fastp at Q25 and then through MiXCR, and only productive beta chains were kept. Rows with a matching CDR3 protein are joined into one entry that keeps the most common DNA and genes. TCRdb, not the original authors, processed these V and J calls. Recorded for this sample are 1,200 or so distinct CDR3 sequences; 10% to 11% of them occurred a single time. The leading ten clones occupy around an eighth of the sample.

Using a BD FACSAria II cell sorter, four subsets defined by PD-1 and/or TIGIT were sorted out of live CD3+CD8+TCRalphabeta+ cells. To characterize relevance to anti-PD-1 therapy response, circulating CD8 T cells were sorted into four subsets based on PD-1 and TIGIT expression. For every sorted CD8 T-cell subset, sequencing covered both the TCR alpha and the TCR beta chains. Peripheral blood was drawn before the first anti-PD-1 injection and after two and four injections. PBMCs were isolated immediately by Ficoll gradient centrifugation. Until use, PBMCs were stored frozen in liquid nitrogen in RPMI containing around 20% FCS and around 9.2% DMSO. After thawing, PBMCs were stained with a viability dye and with antibodies against CD3, CD8alpha, TCRalphabeta, PD-1 and TIGIT. Total RNA was extracted with the RNeasy Kit, and every sample reached a RIN above 7. Counted from cysteine to phenylalanine, this CDR3 has 11 amino acids. Of all the DNA, just the CDR3 is kept, 33 bases in frame from base 1. Trimming at the junction amounts to 0 bases on V and 6 bases on J, and the germline ends lie 3 bases apart. Based on the germline V gene, the CDR1 and CDR2 sequences are WSHSY and SAAADI.

As a fraction of the sample, this clonotype is large (0.1 to 1%). Its antigen is unknown. No base-level quality is on record; no much larger clone is a single base apart. The sample was CD8+ T cells from PBMCs, taken at baseline or after one month of anti-PD-1 therapy (not recorded which). The chain was built from TRBV10-2 and TRBJ2-7; confidence is insufficient to name the D gene. This clonotype was sampled from a human donor with melanoma. The nucleotide sequence is TGCGCCAGCAGTGAGTCGGGCGAGCAGTACTTC. Its protein reads: CASSESGEQYF.